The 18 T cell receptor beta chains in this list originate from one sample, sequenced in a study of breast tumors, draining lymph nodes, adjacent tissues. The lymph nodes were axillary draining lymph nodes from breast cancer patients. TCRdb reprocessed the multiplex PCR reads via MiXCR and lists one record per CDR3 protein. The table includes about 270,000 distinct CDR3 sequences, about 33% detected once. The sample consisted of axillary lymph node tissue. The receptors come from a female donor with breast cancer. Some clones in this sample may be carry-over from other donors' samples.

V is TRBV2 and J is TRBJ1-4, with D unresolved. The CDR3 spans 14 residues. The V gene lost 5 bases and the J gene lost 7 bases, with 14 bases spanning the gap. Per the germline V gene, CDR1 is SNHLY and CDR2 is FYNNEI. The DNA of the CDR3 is TGTGCCAGCAGTAATCGGCTCGAGGGTGAAAAACTGTTTTTT. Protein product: CASSNRLEGEKLFF.

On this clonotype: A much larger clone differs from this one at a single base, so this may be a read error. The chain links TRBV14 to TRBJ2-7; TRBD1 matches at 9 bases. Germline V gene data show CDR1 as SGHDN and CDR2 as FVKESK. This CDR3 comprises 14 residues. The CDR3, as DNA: TGTGCCAGCAGCCAAGCGGGACAGGGCAACGCGCAGTCCTTC. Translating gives CASSQAGQGNAQSF.

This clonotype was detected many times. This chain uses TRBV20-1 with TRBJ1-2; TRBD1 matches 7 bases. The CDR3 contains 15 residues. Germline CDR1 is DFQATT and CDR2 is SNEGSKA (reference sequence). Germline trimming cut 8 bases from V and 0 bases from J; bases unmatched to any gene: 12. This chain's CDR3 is CSSRGQALSNYGYTF. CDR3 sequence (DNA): TGCAGTTCCCGAGGACAGGCCTTGTCTAACTATGGCTACACCTTC.

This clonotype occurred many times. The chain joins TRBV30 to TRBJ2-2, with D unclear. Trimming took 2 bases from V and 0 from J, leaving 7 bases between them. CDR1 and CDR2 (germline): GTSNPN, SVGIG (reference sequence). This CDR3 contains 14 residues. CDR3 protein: CAWSRHPNTGELFF. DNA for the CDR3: TGTGCCTGGAGTCGACATCCGAACACCGGGGAGCTGTTTTTT.

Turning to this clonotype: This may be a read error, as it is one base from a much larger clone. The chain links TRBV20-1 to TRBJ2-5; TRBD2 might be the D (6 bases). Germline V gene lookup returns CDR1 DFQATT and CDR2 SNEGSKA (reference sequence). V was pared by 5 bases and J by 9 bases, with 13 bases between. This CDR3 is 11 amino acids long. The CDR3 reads CSAPIGEAQYF. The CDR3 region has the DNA TGCAGTGCTCCAATCGGGGAGGCCCAGTACTTC.

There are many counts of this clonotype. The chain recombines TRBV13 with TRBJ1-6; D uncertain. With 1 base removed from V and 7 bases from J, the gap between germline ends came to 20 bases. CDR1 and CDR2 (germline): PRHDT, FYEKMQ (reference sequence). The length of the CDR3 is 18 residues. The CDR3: CASSLEAGRERANSPLHF. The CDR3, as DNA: TGTGCCAGCAGCTTAGAGGCGGGCCGGGAAAGAGCGAATTCACCCCTCCACTTT.

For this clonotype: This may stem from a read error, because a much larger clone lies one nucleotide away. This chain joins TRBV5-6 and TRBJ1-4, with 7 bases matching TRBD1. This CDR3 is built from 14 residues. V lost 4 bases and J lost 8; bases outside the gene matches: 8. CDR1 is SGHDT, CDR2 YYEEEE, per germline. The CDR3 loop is CASSEQGKEEKLFF. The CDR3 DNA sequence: TGTGCCAGCAGCGAACAGGGGAAGGAAGAAAAACTGTTTTTT.

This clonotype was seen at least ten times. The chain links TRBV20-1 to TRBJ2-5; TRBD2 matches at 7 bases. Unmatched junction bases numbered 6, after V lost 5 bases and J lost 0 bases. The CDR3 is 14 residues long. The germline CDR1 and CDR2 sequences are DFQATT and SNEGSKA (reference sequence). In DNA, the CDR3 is TGCAGTGCTCCTGGCGGGAGCTACCAAGAGACCCAGTACTTC. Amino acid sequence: CSAPGGSYQETQYF.

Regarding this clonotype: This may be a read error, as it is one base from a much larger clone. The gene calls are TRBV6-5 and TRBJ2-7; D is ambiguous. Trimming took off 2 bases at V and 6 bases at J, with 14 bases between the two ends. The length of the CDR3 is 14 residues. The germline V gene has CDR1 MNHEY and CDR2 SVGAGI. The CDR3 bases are TGTGCCAGCAGTTACGGGCTAAGTGGCTGCGAGCAGTACTTC. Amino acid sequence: CASSYGLSGCEQYF.

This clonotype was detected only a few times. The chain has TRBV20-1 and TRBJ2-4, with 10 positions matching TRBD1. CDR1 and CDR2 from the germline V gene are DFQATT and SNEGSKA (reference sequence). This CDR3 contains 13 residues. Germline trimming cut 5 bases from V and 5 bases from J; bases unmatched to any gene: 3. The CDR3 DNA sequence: TGCAGTGCTCTGACAGGGGGCGAAAACATTCAGTACTTC. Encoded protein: CSALTGGENIQYF.

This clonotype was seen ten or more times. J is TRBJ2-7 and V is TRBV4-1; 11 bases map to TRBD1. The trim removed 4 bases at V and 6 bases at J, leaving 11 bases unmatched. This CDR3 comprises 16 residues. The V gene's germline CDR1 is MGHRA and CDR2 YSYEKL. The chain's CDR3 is CASSPPRDRGEFEQYF. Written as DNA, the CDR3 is TGCGCCAGCAGCCCACCTAGGGACAGGGGGGAGTTCGAGCAGTACTTC.

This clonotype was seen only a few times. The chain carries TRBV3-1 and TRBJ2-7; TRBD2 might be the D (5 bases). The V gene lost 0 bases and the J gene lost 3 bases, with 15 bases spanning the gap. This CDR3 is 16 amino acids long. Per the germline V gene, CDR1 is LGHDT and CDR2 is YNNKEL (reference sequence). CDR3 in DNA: TGTGCCAGCAGCCAAGATAGATCCGGGGTTGACTACGAGCAGTACTTC. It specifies CASSQDRSGVDYEQYF.

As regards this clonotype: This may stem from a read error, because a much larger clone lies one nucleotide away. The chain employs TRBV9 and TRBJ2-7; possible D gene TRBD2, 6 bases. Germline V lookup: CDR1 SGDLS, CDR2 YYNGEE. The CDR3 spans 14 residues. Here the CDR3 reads CASSERDFSYEQSF. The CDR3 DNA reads TGTGCCAGCAGCGAACGGGACTTCTCCTACGAGCAGTCCTTC. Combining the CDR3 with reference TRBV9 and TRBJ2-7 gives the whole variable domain DSGVTQTPKHLITATGQRVTLRCSPRSGDLSVYWYQQSLDQGLQFLIQYYNGEERAKGNILERFSAQQFPDLHSELNLSSLELGDSALYFCASSERDFSYEQSFGPGTRLTVT.

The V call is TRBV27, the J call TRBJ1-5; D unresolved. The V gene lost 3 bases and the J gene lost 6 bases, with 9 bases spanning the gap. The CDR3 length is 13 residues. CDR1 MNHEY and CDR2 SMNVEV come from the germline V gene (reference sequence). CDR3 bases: TGTGCCAGCAGTTTGAATAGGGTTCAGCCCCAGCATTTT. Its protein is CASSLNRVQPQHF.

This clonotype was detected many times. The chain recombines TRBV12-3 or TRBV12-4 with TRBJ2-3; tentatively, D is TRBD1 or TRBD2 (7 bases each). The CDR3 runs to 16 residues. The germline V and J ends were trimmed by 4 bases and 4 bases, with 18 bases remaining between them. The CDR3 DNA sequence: TGTGCCAGCAGTTCAAACAGGGGAGGGGACCCAGATACGCAGTATTTT. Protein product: CASSSNRGGDPDTQYF.

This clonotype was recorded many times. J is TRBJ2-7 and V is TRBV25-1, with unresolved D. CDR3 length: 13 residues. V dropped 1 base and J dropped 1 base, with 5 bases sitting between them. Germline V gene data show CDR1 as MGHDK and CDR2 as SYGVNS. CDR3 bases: TGTGCCAGCAGTGAATCGTGGTCCTACGAGCAGTACTTC. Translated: CASSESWSYEQYF.

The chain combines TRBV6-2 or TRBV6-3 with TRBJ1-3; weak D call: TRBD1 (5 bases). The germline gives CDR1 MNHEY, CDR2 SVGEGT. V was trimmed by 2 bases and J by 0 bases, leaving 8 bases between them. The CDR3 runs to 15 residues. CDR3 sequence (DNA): TGTGCCAGCAGTTACGGGGCGAGCTCTGGAAACACCATATATTTT. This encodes CASSYGASSGNTIYF.

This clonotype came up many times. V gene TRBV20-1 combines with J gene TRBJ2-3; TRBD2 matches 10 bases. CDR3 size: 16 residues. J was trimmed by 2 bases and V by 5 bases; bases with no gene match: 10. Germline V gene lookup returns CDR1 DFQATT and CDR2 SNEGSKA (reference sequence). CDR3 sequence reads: CSAATSGMGATDTQYF. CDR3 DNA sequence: TGCAGTGCTGCTACTAGCGGGATGGGTGCCACAGATACGCAGTATTTT.